The clone carrying this T cell receptor (beta chain) showed up many times. The record originates from a study of CD8+CD57+ T cells in acquired aplastic anemia. For the study at large: Sorted CD4+ and CD8+ cells yielded roughly 3.5 ug of DNA on average.

Profiling of TCR beta VDJ combinations and CDR3 sequences used genomic DNA as template. Via MiXCR, TCRdb re-called the reads, giving one row per CDR3 protein. There are around 200,000 distinct CDR3 sequences in the sample; less than 60% occur only once, and about 1.8% lies in the top ten. In germline, CDR1 is KGHSH, CDR2 LQKENI. The CDR3 spans 12 residues. V was clipped by 2 bases and J by 6 bases, with 8 bases between them. Patients chosen for sequencing had shown CD8+CD57+ cell expansion by flow cytometry. Severe acquired aplastic anemia was diagnosed in all patients. Patients were therapy-naive when their blood was sampled.

The rearrangement uses TRBV18 and TRBJ2-7; D ambiguous. The sequence was obtained from a human donor with aplastic anemia. Sequences were obtained from sorted CD4+, CD8+, or CD8+CD57+ T cells (not recorded which) from PBMCs. This CDR3 is CASSPGQAEQYF. CDR3 bases: TGTGCCAGCTCACCAGGGCAGGCCGAGCAGTACTTC.